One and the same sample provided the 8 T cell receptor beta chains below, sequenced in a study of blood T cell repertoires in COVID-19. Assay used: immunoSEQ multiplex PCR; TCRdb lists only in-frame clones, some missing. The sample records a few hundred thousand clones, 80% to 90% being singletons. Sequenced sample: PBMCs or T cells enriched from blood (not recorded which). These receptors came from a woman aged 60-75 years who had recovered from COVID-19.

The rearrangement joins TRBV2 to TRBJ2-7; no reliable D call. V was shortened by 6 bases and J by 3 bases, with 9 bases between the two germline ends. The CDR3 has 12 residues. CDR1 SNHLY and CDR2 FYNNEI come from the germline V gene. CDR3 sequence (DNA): TGTGCCAGCAGCGCTCGAGGCTACGAGCAGTACGTC. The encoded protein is CASSARGYEQYV.

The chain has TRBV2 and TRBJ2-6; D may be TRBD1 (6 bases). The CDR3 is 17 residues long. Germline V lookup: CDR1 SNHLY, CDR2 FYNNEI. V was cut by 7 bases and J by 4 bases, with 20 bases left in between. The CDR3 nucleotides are TGTGCCAGCACCGTGCAGGGGCAGGTATGGGGGGCCAACGTCCTGACTTTC. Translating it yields CASTVQGQVWGANVLTF.

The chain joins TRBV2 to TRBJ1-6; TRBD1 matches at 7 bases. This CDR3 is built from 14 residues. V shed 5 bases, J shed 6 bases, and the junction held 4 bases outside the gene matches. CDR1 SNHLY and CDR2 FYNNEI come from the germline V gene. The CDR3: CASSYRGLNSPLHF. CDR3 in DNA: TGTGCCAGCAGTTACAGGGGACTTAATTCACCCCTCCACTTT.

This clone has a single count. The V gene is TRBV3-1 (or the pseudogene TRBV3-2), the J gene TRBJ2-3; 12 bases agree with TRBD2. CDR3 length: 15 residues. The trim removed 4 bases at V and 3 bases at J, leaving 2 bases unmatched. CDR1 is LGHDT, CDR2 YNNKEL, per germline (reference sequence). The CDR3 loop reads CASSPGTSGTDTQYF. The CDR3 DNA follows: TGTGCCAGCAGCCCAGGGACTAGCGGGACAGATACGCAGTATTTT.

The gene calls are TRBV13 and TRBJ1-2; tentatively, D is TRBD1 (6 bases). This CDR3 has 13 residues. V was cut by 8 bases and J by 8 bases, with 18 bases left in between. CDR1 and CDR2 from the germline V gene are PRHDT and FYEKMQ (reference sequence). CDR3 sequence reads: CASGRGSFQGYTF. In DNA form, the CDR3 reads TGTGCCAGCGGCAGGGGCAGTTTTCAGGGCTACACCTTC.

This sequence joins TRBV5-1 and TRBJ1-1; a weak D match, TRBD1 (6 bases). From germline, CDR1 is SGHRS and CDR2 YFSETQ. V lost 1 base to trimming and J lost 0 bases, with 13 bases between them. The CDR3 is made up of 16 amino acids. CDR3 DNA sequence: TGCGCCAGCAGCTTGTCGGTTGGACAGTTGAACACTGAAGCTTTCTTT. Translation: CASSLSVGQLNTEAFF.

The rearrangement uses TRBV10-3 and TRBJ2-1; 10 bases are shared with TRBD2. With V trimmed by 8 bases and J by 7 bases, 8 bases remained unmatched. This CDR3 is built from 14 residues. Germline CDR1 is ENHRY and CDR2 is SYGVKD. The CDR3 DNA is TGTGCCATCGGGGCTAGCGGGGGCCCTAATGAGCAGTTCTTC. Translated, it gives CAIGASGGPNEQFF.

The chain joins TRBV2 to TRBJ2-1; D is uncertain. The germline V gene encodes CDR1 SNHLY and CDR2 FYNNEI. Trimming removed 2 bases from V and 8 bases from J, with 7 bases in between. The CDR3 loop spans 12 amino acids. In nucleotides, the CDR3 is TGTGCCAGCAGTGAAAACACCCATGAGCAGTTCTTC. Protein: CASSENTHEQFF.